The clone carrying this T cell receptor beta chain was observed a handful of times. J was trimmed by 7 bases and V by 3 bases; bases with no gene match: 8. Germline CDR1 reads KGHSH; CDR2 reads LQKENI. The CDR3 has 16 residues. The record originates from a study of T-cell memory formation after mild COVID-19. The wider study: Most TCR clusters belonged to a single donor.

TCRdb re-called the 5' RACE reads with MiXCR, one entry per CDR3 protein. Of fewer than 400,000 distinct CDR3 sequences listed, approximately 15% are singletons. The sequence was obtained from a man younger than 35 who had mild COVID-19 (a few samples of this study predate the infection). Cell type and time point are not known. The sequenced material came from PBMCs or a T cell subset sorted from them (not recorded which). The chain employs TRBV18 and TRBJ1-6, with 8 bases fitting TRBD1. Written as DNA, the CDR3 is TGTGCCAGCTCACCGCCCGGACAGGGTCCAAATTCACCCCTCCACTTT. Amino acids: CASSPPGQGPNSPLHF.